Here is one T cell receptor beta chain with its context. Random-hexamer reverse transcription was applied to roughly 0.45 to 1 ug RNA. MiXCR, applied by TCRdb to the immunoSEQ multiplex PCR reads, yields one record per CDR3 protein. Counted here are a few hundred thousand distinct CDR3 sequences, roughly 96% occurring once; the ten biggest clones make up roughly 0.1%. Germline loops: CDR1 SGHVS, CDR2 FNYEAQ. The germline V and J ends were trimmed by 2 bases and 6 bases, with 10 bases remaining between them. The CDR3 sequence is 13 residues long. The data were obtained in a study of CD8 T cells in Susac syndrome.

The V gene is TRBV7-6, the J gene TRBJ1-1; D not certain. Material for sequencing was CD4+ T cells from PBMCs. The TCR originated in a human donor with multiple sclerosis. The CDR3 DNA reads TGTGCCAGCAGCTTATTTCCTAGCCCTGAAGCTTTCTTT. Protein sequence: CASSLFPSPEAFF. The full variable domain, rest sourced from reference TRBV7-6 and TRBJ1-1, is GAGVSQSPRYKVTKRGQDVALRCDPISGHVSLYWYRQALGQGPEFLTYFNYEAQQDKSGLPNDRFSAERPEGSISTLTIQRTEQRDSAMYRCASSLFPSPEAFFGQGTRLTVV.